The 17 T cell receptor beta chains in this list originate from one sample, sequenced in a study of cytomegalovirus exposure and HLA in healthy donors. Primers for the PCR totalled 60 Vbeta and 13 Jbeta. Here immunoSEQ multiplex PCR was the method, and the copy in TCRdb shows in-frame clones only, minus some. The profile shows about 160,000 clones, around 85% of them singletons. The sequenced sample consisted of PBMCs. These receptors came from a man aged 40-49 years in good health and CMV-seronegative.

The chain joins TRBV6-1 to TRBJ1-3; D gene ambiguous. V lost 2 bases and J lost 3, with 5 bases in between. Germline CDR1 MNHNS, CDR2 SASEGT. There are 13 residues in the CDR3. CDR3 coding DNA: TGTGCCAGCAGTGAACCCGGTGGAAACACCATATATTTT. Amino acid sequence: CASSEPGGNTIYF.

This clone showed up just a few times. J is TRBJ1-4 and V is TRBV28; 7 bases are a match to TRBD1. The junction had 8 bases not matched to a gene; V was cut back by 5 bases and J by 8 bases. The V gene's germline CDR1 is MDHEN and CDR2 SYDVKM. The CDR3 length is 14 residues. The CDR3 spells CASSPTGKGEKLFF. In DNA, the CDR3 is TGTGCCAGCAGTCCGACAGGGAAGGGGGAAAAACTGTTTTTT.

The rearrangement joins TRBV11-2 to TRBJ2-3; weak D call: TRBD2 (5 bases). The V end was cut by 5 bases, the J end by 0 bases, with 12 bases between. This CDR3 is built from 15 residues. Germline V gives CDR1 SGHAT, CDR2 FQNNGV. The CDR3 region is CASSPGRVSTDTQYF. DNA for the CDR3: TGTGCCAGCAGCCCCGGGCGGGTGAGCACAGATACGCAGTATTTT.

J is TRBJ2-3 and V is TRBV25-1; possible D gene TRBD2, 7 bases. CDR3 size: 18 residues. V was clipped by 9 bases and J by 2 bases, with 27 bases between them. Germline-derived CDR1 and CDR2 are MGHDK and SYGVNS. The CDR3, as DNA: TGTGCCAGAGTGGGAGGGGACACAAGGCCAAAATTCACAGATACGCAGTATTTT. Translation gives CARVGGDTRPKFTDTQYF.

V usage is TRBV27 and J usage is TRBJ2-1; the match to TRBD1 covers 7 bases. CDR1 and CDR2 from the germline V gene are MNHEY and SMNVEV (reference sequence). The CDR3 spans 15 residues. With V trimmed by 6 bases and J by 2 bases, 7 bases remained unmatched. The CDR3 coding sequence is TGTGCCAGCAGAACGACAGGGAATCCCTACAATGAGCAGTTCTTC. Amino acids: CASRTTGNPYNEQFF.

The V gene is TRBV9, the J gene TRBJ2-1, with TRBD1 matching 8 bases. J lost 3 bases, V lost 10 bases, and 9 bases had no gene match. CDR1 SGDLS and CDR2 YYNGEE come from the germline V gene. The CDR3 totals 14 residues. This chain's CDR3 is CAGAPGQDYNEQFF. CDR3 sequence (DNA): TGTGCCGGAGCCCCGGGACAGGACTACAATGAGCAGTTCTTC.

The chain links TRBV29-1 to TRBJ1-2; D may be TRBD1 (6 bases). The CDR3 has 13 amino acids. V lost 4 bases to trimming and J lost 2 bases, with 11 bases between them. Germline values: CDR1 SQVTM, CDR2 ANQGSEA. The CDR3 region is CSVGPQGNYGYTF. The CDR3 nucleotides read TGCAGCGTTGGCCCACAGGGCAACTATGGCTACACCTTC.

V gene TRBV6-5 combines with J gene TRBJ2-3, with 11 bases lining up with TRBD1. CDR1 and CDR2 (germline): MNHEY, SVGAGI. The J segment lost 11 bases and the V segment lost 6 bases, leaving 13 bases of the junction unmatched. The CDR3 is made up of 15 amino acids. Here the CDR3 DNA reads TGTGCCAGCAGCCGTCCCGGACAGGGGGCGGGAAAGCAGTATTTT. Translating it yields CASSRPGQGAGKQYF.

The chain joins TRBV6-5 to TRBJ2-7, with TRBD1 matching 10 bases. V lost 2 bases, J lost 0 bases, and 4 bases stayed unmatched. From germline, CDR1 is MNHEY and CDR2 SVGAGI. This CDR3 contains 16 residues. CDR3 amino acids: CASSYGGQGVSYEQYF. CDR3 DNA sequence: TGTGCCAGCAGTTACGGCGGACAGGGGGTCTCCTACGAGCAGTACTTC.

CDR3 DNA: TGTGCCAGCAGTCCAATCCGGGACAGGCCCATGAACACTGAAGCTTTCTTT. Its translation is CASSPIRDRPMNTEAFF. J is TRBJ1-1 and V is TRBV28, with 8 bases fitting TRBD1. The CDR3 is 17 amino acids. Germline CDR1 is MDHEN and CDR2 is SYDVKM. V dropped 5 bases and J dropped 0; count of bases not matched to a gene: 11.

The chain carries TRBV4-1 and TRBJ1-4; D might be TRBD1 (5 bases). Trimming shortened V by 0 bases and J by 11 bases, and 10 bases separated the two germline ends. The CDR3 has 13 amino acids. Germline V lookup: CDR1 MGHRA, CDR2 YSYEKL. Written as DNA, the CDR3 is TGCGCCAGCAGCCAAGAGGGACTCCTTAAACTGTTTTTT. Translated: CASSQEGLLKLFF.

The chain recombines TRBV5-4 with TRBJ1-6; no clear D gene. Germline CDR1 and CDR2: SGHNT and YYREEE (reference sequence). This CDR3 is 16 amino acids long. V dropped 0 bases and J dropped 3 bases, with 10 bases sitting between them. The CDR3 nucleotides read TGTGCCAGCAGCTTGGGCGCGAGACACTATAATTCACCCCTCCACTTT. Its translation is CASSLGARHYNSPLHF.

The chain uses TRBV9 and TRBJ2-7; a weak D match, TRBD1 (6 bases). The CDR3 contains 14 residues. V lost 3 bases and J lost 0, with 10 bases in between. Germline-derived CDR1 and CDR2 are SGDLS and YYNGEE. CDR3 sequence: CASSAQGFSYEQYF. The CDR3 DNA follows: TGTGCCAGCAGCGCACAGGGATTCTCCTACGAGCAGTACTTC.

The CDR3 DNA sequence: TGTGCCAGCAGTCGGGACTTCCGAAATTCACCCCTCCACTTT. Protein product: CASSRDFRNSPLHF. This rearrangement joins TRBV7-9 to TRBJ1-6; TRBD1 might be the D (5 bases). The CDR3 contains 14 residues. V gave up 6 bases and J gave up 7 bases, with 13 bases separating them. In germline, CDR1 is SEHNR, CDR2 FQNEAQ (reference sequence). The complete variable domain, with remaining parts taken from reference TRBV7-9 and TRBJ1-6, reads DTGVSQNPRHKITKRGQNVTFRCDPISEHNRLYWYRQTLGQGPEFLTYFQNEAQLEKSRLLSDRFSAERPKGSFSTLEIQRTEQGDSAMYLCASSRDFRNSPLHFGNGTRLTVT.

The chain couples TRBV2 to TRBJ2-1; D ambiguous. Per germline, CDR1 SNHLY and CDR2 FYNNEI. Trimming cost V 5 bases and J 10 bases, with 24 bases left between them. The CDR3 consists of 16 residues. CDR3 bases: TGTGCCAGCAGTCGCCGGGTTCCCTTCCCCCTGGAGGAGCAGTTCTTC. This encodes CASSRRVPFPLEEQFF.

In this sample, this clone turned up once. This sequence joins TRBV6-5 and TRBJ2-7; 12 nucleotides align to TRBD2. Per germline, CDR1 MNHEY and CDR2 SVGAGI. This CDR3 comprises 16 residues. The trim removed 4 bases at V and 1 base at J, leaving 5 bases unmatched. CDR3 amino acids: CASSSASGGVSYEQYF. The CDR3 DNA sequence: TGTGCCAGCAGTTCCGCTAGCGGGGGGGTTTCCTACGAGCAGTACTTC.

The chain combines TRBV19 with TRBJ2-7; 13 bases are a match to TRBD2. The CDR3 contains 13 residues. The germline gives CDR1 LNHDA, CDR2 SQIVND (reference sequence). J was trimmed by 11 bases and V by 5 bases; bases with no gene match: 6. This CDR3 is CASSGTSGDTEYF. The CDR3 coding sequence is TGTGCCAGTAGTGGGACTAGCGGGGATACCGAGTACTTC.